This T cell receptor (beta chain) originates from a study of response to subunit inactivated influenza vaccine. TCRdb re-derived calls from the RT-PCR reads in MiXCR, one entry per CDR3 protein. The table lists about 540,000 distinct CDR3 sequences, approximately 15% of them singletons. Details on this clonotype: Its antigen is unidentified.

Notes on the study in general: Authors suggested that a seasonal influenza vaccination recruits few new T cells each time.

The CDR3 totals 15 residues. The germline V gene encodes CDR1 SGHTA and CDR2 FQGNSA. V gave up 5 bases and J gave up 2 bases, with 12 bases separating them. The chain links TRBV7-2 to TRBJ2-2; either TRBD1 or TRBD2 may supply D (6 bases each). This receptor was obtained from a man aged 50 to 60 who received an inactivated influenza vaccine. The specimen was PBMCs from blood, collected 11 to 12 days after vaccination. CDR3 nucleotide sequence: TGTGCCAGCAGCCTCGGGGGACACAACACCGGGGAGCTGTTTTTT. Protein: CASSLGGHNTGELFF.